This T cell receptor beta chain came from a study of blood T cells in healthy people across ages (dated by TCRdb to 2015 to 2017). A note on the overall study: In model experiments, template switching captured roughly one uniquely barcoded TCR beta cDNA molecule for every two T cells. To track age-related changes in TCR beta repertoire diversity, the study relied on deep sequencing normalized with unique cDNA molecular identifiers. The donors were split into four age groups: young (average 16 years), middle-aged (roughly 39), aged (approximately 59) and long-lived (82). Donors of different ages were randomly distributed across sequencing lanes to avoid experimental bias. For two donors (one aged 18 to 30 and one aged 80 or older), the study analyzed two additional independent replicas of 1 million unique cDNA reads from the same blood draw. What the work shows at the level of the full study, not this receptor alone: There was a strong correlation between observed TCR beta diversity and the percentage of naive T cells measured by flow cytometry. Compared with the aged group, the long-lived group had more naive CD4+ T cells, fewer expanded clones and increased TCR diversity, a pattern suggesting age selection. Estimates of total diversity based on one million sequenced T cells were considered lower bounds and underestimates. Because the CMV infection status of the donors was unknown, age-related changes in expanded clonotypes may potentially have been confounded. Bulk unsorted PBMC profiling prevented conclusive comparison of naive and antigen-experienced compartments. As age increased, observed TCR beta diversity per million T cells dropped in a roughly linear way, and a significant reduction was already evident by age 40.

The method was 5' RACE. Sequencing was performed on an Illumina HiSeq 2500. A second PCR of about 6 to 11 cycles was performed with a sample-barcoded 5' primer and a J-beta primer mix. A template-switch 5' adaptor carrying 12 random nucleotides introduced a unique molecular identifier onto each TCR beta cDNA molecule. Each sample yielded at least 2.5 million CDR3-containing paired-end reads. First-strand cDNA was synthesized from all RNA with the Mint cDNA synthesis kit, primed by a TRBC-specific oligonucleotide. Following uracil-DNA glycosylase treatment, all cDNA underwent a first 18-cycle PCR with the universal primers M1SS and BC2_uni_R. From the authors' description of their analysis: For normalization, 1 million high-quality reads were randomly selected from each sample, with every read carrying a distinct molecular identifier. Reads sharing molecular identifiers were discarded rather than binned into consensus sequences. MiTCR, run with a Q25 quality threshold and the strictest error-elimination algorithm, handled CDR3 identification, clonotype clustering and error correction. Lower-bound total TCR beta diversity was estimated with a nonparametric unseen species model using Euler transformation. Using fastp trimming at Q25 and MiXCR clonotype assembly, TCRdb reanalyzed the public sequencing data and kept in-frame beta chains. Rows with a matching CDR3 protein are joined into one entry that keeps the most common DNA and genes. The V and J calls reflect TCRdb's pipeline rather than the authors' work. The sample table contains 650,000 to 700,000 distinct CDR3 sequences; only one count was recorded for approximately 30% of them. Of the sample, 15% is held by the ten largest clones.

Donors were a few dozen systemically healthy Caucasian individuals from Russia aged roughly 6 to 90 years. Each donor gave ten milliliters of peripheral blood, drawn into EDTA-treated Vacutainer tubes. Ficoll-Paque density-gradient centrifugation was used to isolate PBMCs, with at least 6.5 million per sample. Trizol reagent was used to extract total RNA from PBMCs, with at least 6 micrograms per sample. Naive CD45RAhigh/CD27high T cell percentages were measured by flow cytometry on a PBMC aliquot from every donor. In regard to this clonotype: Which antigen it targets is not known. The sample holds no much larger clone one base away, and base qualities are not on file.

The sequence was collected from a woman of 80 years or more in good health. Donor details come from another sample of the same person, matched by shared clones. Sequencing input: blood.

The nucleotide sequence is TGTGCCAGCAGCCGAGTGACAGGGGTAGATACGCAGTATTTT. Translated, it gives CASSRVTGVDTQYF. This chain is built from TRBV3-1 and TRBJ2-3; 8 central nucleotides agree with TRBD1. The CDR3 starts with the cysteine, ends with the phenylalanine, and has 14 residues. Of the read, only the CDR3 DNA is kept; its 42 bases are in frame from base 1. Trimming removed 4 bases from V and 5 bases from J; the gene matches leave 5 bases unexplained. The germline V gene (reference sequence) gives CDR1 as LGHDT and CDR2 as YNNKEL.